These 19 T cell receptor beta chains came from one sample sequenced in a study of early T cells in non-severe SARS-CoV-2 infection listed by TCRdb under 2021. The library was built by means of 5' RACE. Sequencing used a NextSeq 500. The public reads were quality trimmed at Q25 with fastp and then assembled into clones with MiXCR by TCRdb, keeping productive beta chains. Records with the same CDR3 protein are collapsed into one entry carrying the most frequent genes and DNA. This sample lists approximately 73,000 distinct CDR3 sequences; roughly 12% were detected once. 4.7% of the sample comes from the top ten. The sequenced sample consisted of whole blood. These receptors came from an adult who was a healthcare worker with PCR-confirmed SARS-CoV-2 infection or an uninfected control (not recorded which).

The chain links TRBV10-3 to TRBJ2-1, with TRBD2 matching 7 bases. Looked up from germline, CDR1 is ENHRY and CDR2 is SYGVKD. Unmatched junction bases numbered 6, after V lost 7 bases and J lost 9 bases. The CDR3 sequence is 12 residues long. The CDR3 region has the DNA TGTGCCATCAAGGAGCGGGGTATTGAGCAGTTCTTC. It is translated as CAIKERGIEQFF.

In its sample, this clonotype was seen a few times. V gene TRBV7-3 combines with J gene TRBJ2-1; the D is unclear. This CDR3 has 14 amino acids. Germline values: CDR1 SGHTA, CDR2 FQGTGA. The V and J ends lost 5 bases and 3 bases respectively, with 11 bases between them. The CDR3 DNA sequence: TGTGCCAGCAGCCTCACACCGGGCTACAATGAGCAGTTCTTC. Translated: CASSLTPGYNEQFF.

This clonotype was counted many times. The chain has TRBV15 and TRBJ2-3; 8 bases align to TRBD2. Germline trimming cut 0 bases from V and 5 bases from J; bases unmatched to any gene: 7. This CDR3 is built from 16 residues. CDR1 is LNHNV and CDR2 is YYDKDF in the germline V gene (reference sequence). CDR3 bases: TGTGCCACCAGCAGAGATCCAGCGGGGGTTAGAGATACGCAGTATTTT. This gives the protein CATSRDPAGVRDTQYF.

This clonotype occurred many times. This sequence joins TRBV12-3 or TRBV12-4 and TRBJ1-5; D is undetermined. The V end was cut by 4 bases, the J end by 6 bases, with 13 bases between. The CDR3 spans 14 residues. The CDR3 spells CASSSTERGQPQHF. DNA of the CDR3: TGTGCCAGCAGTTCCACAGAGAGAGGTCAGCCCCAGCATTTT.

V gene TRBV11-2 combines with J gene TRBJ2-5, with D unclear. Germline CDR1 SGHAT, CDR2 FQNNGV. This CDR3 contains 13 residues. The ends were cut back, 0 bases at V and 5 bases at J, with 7 bases in the middle. CDR3 loop: CASSLDDGETQYF. The CDR3 DNA reads as TGTGCCAGCAGCTTAGATGATGGGGAGACCCAGTACTTC.

The sample holds many counts of this clonotype. The rearrangement joins TRBV7-6 to TRBJ1-6, with a tentative D call TRBD1 (6 bases). This CDR3 is 14 amino acids long. Germline V gives CDR1 SGHVS, CDR2 FNYEAQ. V lost 1 base and J lost 7, with 8 bases in between. The CDR3 region has the DNA TGTGCCAGCAGCTTAGGGGACAACAATTCACCCCTCCACTTT. Its protein product is CASSLGDNNSPLHF.

Many counts were recorded for this clonotype. V gene TRBV18 combines with J gene TRBJ2-1, with D perhaps TRBD1 (6 bases). V lost 4 bases to trimming and J lost 8 bases, with 21 bases between them. The germline gives CDR1 KGHSH, CDR2 LQKENI. The CDR3 sequence is 16 residues long. In DNA, the CDR3 is TGTGCCAGCTCACGGCCGACAGGTGGGACACAGGATGAGCAGTTCTTC. It translates to CASSRPTGGTQDEQFF.

This clonotype was picked up a small number of times. J is TRBJ2-7 and V is TRBV7-6; D could derive from TRBD1 or TRBD2 (6 bases each). The length of the CDR3 is 15 residues. Germline V gives CDR1 SGHVS, CDR2 FNYEAQ. V gave up 0 bases and J gave up 6 bases, with 15 bases separating them. CDR3 in amino acids: CASSLAYGGRSEQYF. The CDR3 DNA follows: TGTGCCAGCAGCTTAGCGTATGGGGGGCGAAGCGAGCAGTACTTC.

This clonotype was recorded a few times. The chain couples TRBV12-3 or TRBV12-4 to TRBJ1-3; 7 bases fit TRBD1. CDR3 size: 16 residues. Unmatched junction bases numbered 11, after V lost 3 bases and J lost 6 bases. This CDR3 is CASSFSFGTDINTIYF. Here the CDR3 DNA reads TGTGCCAGCAGTTTCTCTTTTGGGACAGATATAAACACCATATATTTT.

This clonotype came up a few times. This sequence joins TRBV11-2 and TRBJ2-1, with 8 positions matching TRBD2. The germline V gene encodes CDR1 SGHAT and CDR2 FQNNGV. The CDR3 totals 15 residues. The ends lost 3 bases at V and 7 bases at J; junction bases unmatched: 8. The CDR3 DNA follows: TGTGCCAGCAGCTTGGAGCCTACTAGCGGAAATGAGCAGTTCTTC. It specifies CASSLEPTSGNEQFF.

V usage is TRBV7-2 and J usage is TRBJ2-5, with a possible D match to TRBD2 (7 bases). This CDR3 spans 17 amino acids. CDR1 SGHTA and CDR2 FQGNSA come from the germline V gene. V gave up 5 bases and J gave up 0 bases, with 19 bases separating them. CDR3: CASSRTLSGGHQETQYF. As DNA, the CDR3 is TGTGCCAGCAGCCGGACCCTATCCGGGGGGCACCAAGAGACCCAGTACTTC. Combining the CDR3 with reference TRBV7-2 and TRBJ2-5 gives the whole variable domain GAGVSQSPSNKVTEKGKDVELRCDPISGHTALYWYRQSLGQGLEFLIYFQGNSAPDKSGLPSDRFSAERTGGSVSTLTIQRTQQEDSAVYLCASSRTLSGGHQETQYFGPGTRLLVL.

This clonotype was detected only a few times. The rearrangement uses TRBV20-1 and TRBJ2-7, with a weak D call TRBD1 (5 bases). CDR3 size: 14 residues. Germline V gives CDR1 DFQATT, CDR2 SNEGSKA (reference sequence). V gave up 0 bases and J gave up 3 bases, with 12 bases separating them. CDR3 DNA: TGCAGTGCTAGAGATCAAGGGGCCCTCTACGAGCAGTACTTC. It translates to CSARDQGALYEQYF.

The chain joins TRBV10-1 to TRBJ2-5, with D hard to call. Trimming took off 0 bases at V and 2 bases at J, with 10 bases between the two ends. The length of the CDR3 is 15 residues. In germline, CDR1 is WNHNN, CDR2 SYGVQD (reference sequence). The CDR3 is CASSESSGFQETQYF. CDR3 nucleotide sequence: TGCGCCAGCAGTGAGTCCTCCGGGTTTCAAGAGACCCAGTACTTC.

The chain links TRBV30 to TRBJ1-1; D remains unclear. The germline V and J ends were trimmed by 0 bases and 4 bases, with 18 bases remaining between them. The CDR3 consists of 16 residues. CDR1 is GTSNPN and CDR2 is SVGIG in the germline V gene (reference sequence). CDR3 loop: CAWSVPSGGRTTEAFF. Written as DNA, the CDR3 is TGTGCCTGGAGTGTACCCTCAGGAGGACGAACCACTGAAGCTTTCTTT.

In this sample, this clonotype turned up once. Here the CDR3 reads CASSPSSRTTTSQSDTQYF. The CDR3 DNA sequence: TGTGCCAGCAGCCCCAGTAGCAGAACTACTACTTCACAGTCAGATACGCAGTATTTT. V gene TRBV11-2 combines with J gene TRBJ2-3; no clear D gene. The V gene lost 5 bases and the J gene lost 4 bases, with 28 bases spanning the gap. Germline CDR1 reads SGHAT; CDR2 reads FQNNGV. This CDR3 has 19 amino acids.

This clonotype was detected only a few times. The genes are TRBV10-3 and TRBJ2-7, with D tentatively TRBD2 (6 bases). The V gene lost 5 bases and the J gene lost 4 bases, with 6 bases spanning the gap. The CDR3 covers 11 residues. CDR1 ENHRY and CDR2 SYGVKD come from the germline V gene. CDR3 nucleotides: TGTGCCATCAGTCGGGGGTACGAGCAGTACTTC. Protein: CAISRGYEQYF.

The rearrangement links TRBV6-6 to TRBJ1-1; maybe TRBD1 (6 bases). Trimming cost V 0 bases and J 4 bases, with 15 bases left between them. Per the germline V gene, CDR1 is MNHNY and CDR2 is SVGAGI (reference sequence). The length of the CDR3 is 16 residues. CDR3 loop: CASSYSILTGTTEAFF. DNA for the CDR3: TGTGCCAGCAGTTACTCGATCCTCACAGGGACCACTGAAGCTTTCTTT.

The chain has TRBV29-1 and TRBJ1-2; TRBD1 might be the D (5 bases). The CDR3 length is 12 residues. Germline V CDR1 and CDR2: SQVTM, ANQGSEA. The ends were cut back, 1 base at V and 6 bases at J, with 9 bases in the middle. CDR3 DNA sequence: TGCAGCGTTGAAGGGCAGGGAGATGGCTACACCTTC. Translated: CSVEGQGDGYTF.

The chain joins TRBV20-1 to TRBJ1-6, with TRBD1 matching over 8 bases. Germline CDR1 is DFQATT and CDR2 is SNEGSKA (reference sequence). CDR3 length: 15 amino acids. Germline trimming cut 2 bases from V and 5 bases from J; bases unmatched to any gene: 5. The CDR3 nucleotides read TGCAGTGCTAGAAACAGGGGGAAGAATAATTCACCCCTCCACTTT. Amino acids: CSARNRGKNNSPLHF.